The clone carrying this T cell receptor beta chain turned up a few times. V was clipped by 2 bases and J by 4 bases; unmatched bases: 6. Germline CDR1 is MNHEY and CDR2 is SVGEGT. This CDR3 has 17 residues. The sample originates from a study of T-cell reconstitution after alpha-beta-depleted transplantation in children. Library preparation (for TCRbeta) was performed with unique molecular identifiers. TCRdb used MiXCR to reprocess the PCR reads, holding one entry per CDR3 protein. This sample has roughly 610,000 distinct CDR3 sequences, with over 9.5% found just once. The rearrangement links TRBV6-2 or TRBV6-3 to TRBJ2-1, with 12 nucleotides matching TRBD2. This clonotype was obtained from a human donor who donated a stem cell graft to a child with acute myeloid leukemia. The sample here was PBMCs from the stem cell graft donor, taken from the stem cell graft. CDR3: CASSYPSGRALYNEQFF. CDR3 DNA sequence: TGTGCCAGCAGTTACCCTAGCGGGAGGGCTTTATACAATGAGCAGTTCTTC.